The 5 T cell receptor beta chains in this list originate from one sample, sequenced in a study of T-cell reconstitution after alpha-beta-depleted transplantation in children (dated by TCRdb to between 2015 and 2016). Libraries were prepared through PCR. The sequencer was an Illumina HiSeq 2500. To normalize quantification of the TCRbeta repertoire, the TCR libraries were built with molecular barcoding that relied on unique molecular identifiers. TCRdb trimmed public reads at Q25 via fastp, called clones via MiXCR and kept in-frame beta chains. Here each entry gathers all rows of one CDR3 protein and keeps the most common genes and DNA. The sample includes 210,000 or so distinct CDR3 sequences, with 11% observed a single time. 25% to 30% of the sample is held by the ten biggest clonotypes. Reading the label with the study, this specimen's treatment or condition is: allogeneic hematopoietic cell transplantation with graft depleted of TCRalphabeta T cells and CD19 B cells.

This specimen was PBMCs, taken before TCRalphabeta/CD19-depleted stem cell transplant. Every receptor here comes from a child younger than two with acute myeloid leukemia, due to receive a stem cell transplant.

This clonotype appeared many times. The chain employs TRBV5-1 and TRBJ1-1; no clear D gene. Trimming took 1 base from V and 0 from J, leaving 7 bases between them. This CDR3 contains 14 residues. The germline gives CDR1 SGHRS, CDR2 YFSETQ. The CDR3 DNA reads as TGCGCCAGCAGCTTGTCCGGTCTGAACACTGAAGCTTTCTTT. Amino acid sequence: CASSLSGLNTEAFF.

On this clonotype itself: The junction shows a germline mismatch at one end, possibly a read error. This chain connects TRBV6-5 to TRBJ2-1; no firm D call. Germline V gene lookup returns CDR1 MNHEY and CDR2 SVGAGI. This CDR3 is built from 13 residues. The CDR3 region is CANSYSIDNEQFF. In nucleotides, the CDR3 is TGTGCCAACAGTTACTCGATAGACAATGAGCAGTTCTTC.

This clonotype was recorded at least ten times. The chain links TRBV29-1 to TRBJ1-1; D is possibly TRBD1 (6 bases). Germline V gene data show CDR1 as SQVTM and CDR2 as ANQGSEA. Between the trimmed V and J ends, which lost 7 bases and 5 bases, there was a span of 20 bases. The CDR3 sequence is 14 residues long. CDR3 sequence (DNA): TGCAGCGCTGTAAGGTGGGGGGCGCGGACTGAAGCTTTCTTT. Translation gives CSAVRWGARTEAFF.

This clonotype showed up many times. V usage is TRBV12-3 or TRBV12-4 and J usage is TRBJ2-5, with D possibly being TRBD2 (6 bases). This CDR3 comprises 13 residues. Trimming removed 5 bases at V and 5 bases at J, with 12 bases between. CDR3 region: CASSPRLEETQYF. CDR3 DNA sequence: TGTGCCAGCAGTCCCCGACTAGAGGAGACCCAGTACTTC.

The rearrangement joins TRBV28 to TRBJ2-2; 9 nucleotides agree with TRBD1. This CDR3 has 16 amino acids. CDR1 is MDHEN, CDR2 SYDVKM, per germline. V trimming: 6 bases; J trimming: 2 bases; junction bases outside the gene matches: 7. The CDR3 DNA is TGTGCCAGCAGCGGTACAGGGGGCCTCAACACCGGGGAGCTGTTTTTT. Protein: CASSGTGGLNTGELFF.